This TCR beta chain appears in the sequencing data of a study of blood T cell repertoires in COVID-19. Study information: T cells, B-cell-depleted T cells, or PBMCs provided the cDNA or gDNA that served as material.

Original processing notes: Cell counts per sample came from amplifying reference gene primers. Sequencing was performed with immunoSEQ multiplex PCR; in TCRdb, only in-frame clones are kept and a portion is missing. D and trimming were read from the DNA, whereas the V and J calls and clone size are those reported in that table. The table shows 95,000 to 150,000 clones, with 79% occurring only once. This TCR was recovered from a woman older than 75 with acute or convalescent COVID-19. Sample: peripheral blood.

CDR3 DNA: TGTGCCAGCAGCTTACGACAGGGGACGAGTTCACCCCTCCACTTT. Translated, it gives CASSLRQGTSSPLHF. The J gene is TRBJ1-6, the V gene TRBV7-9, with 8 bases identical to TRBD1. This CDR3 has 15 amino acids. V gave up 2 bases and J gave up 9 bases; unmatched junction bases: 6. The V gene's germline CDR1 is SEHNR and CDR2 FQNEAQ (reference sequence).